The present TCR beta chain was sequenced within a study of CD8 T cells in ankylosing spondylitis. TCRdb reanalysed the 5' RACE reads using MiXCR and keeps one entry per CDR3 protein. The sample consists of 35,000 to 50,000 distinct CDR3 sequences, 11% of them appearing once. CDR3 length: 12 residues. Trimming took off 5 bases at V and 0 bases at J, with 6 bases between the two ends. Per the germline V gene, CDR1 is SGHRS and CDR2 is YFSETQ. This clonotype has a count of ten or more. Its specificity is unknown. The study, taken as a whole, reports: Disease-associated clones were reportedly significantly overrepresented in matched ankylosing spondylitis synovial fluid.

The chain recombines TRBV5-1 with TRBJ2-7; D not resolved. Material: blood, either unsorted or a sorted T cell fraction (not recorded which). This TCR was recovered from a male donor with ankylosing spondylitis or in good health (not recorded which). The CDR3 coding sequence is TGCGCCAGCAGGGCCAACTCCTACGAGCAGTACTTC. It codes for CASRANSYEQYF.